What follows are 3 T cell receptor beta chains derived from one specimen sequenced in a study of blood T cell repertoires in COVID-19. Libraries were prepared by immunoSEQ multiplex PCR; TCRdb keeps only in-frame clonotypes and omits some of them. The sample lists about 170,000 clones, about 83% occurring once. The sample taken for sequencing was PBMCs or T cells enriched from blood (not recorded which). These receptors were obtained from a woman aged 45-60 years in a cohort exposed to, infected with or recovered from COVID-19 (not recorded which).

The chain recombines TRBV6-5 with TRBJ1-5; a weak D match, TRBD1 (6 bases). Trimming shortened V by 5 bases and J by 4 bases, and 12 bases separated the two germline ends. This CDR3 has 14 residues. The germline V gene has CDR1 MNHEY and CDR2 SVGAGI. The CDR3 region is CASSKQGENQPQHF. CDR3 DNA sequence: TGTGCCAGCAGTAAACAGGGAGAAAATCAGCCCCAGCATTTT.

The J gene is TRBJ2-7, the V gene TRBV2, with D uncertain. This CDR3 contains 11 residues. V lost 7 bases and J lost 4, with 8 bases in between. Germline V gene sequence: CDR1 SNHLY, CDR2 FYNNEI. CDR3 nucleotides: TGTGCCAGCAATTCGAGGTACGAGCAGTACTTC. Its translation is CASNSRYEQYF. Together with reference TRBV2 and TRBJ2-7, the CDR3 gives the full variable domain: EPEVTQTPSHQVTQMGQEVILRCVPISNHLYFYWYRQILGQKVEFLVSFYNNEISEKSEIFDDQFSVERPDGSNFTLKIRSTKLEDSAMYFCASNSRYEQYFGPGTRLTVT.

The sample holds a few counts of this clone. The genes are TRBV7-9 and TRBJ1-3, with D possibly matching TRBD1 (6 bases). The CDR3 has 16 residues. V dropped 5 bases and J dropped 0 bases, with 14 bases sitting between them. Germline V lookup: CDR1 SEHNR, CDR2 FQNEAQ (reference sequence). CDR3 nucleotide sequence: TGTGCCAGCAGCGCAACTCAGACAGGCTCTGGAAACACCATATATTTT. Translated: CASSATQTGSGNTIYF.